Sequencing of this T cell receptor beta chain was carried out in a study of OX40 agonist ivuxolimab in advanced cancers. V lost 4 bases to trimming and J lost 0 bases; unmatched junction nucleotides: 2. CDR1 LNHDA and CDR2 SQIVND come from the germline V gene (reference sequence). CDR3 length equals 15 residues. Sequenced by immunoSEQ multiplex PCR; TCRdb stores in-frame clones only, minus some. The sample includes about 55,000 clones, about 90% seen only once; the top ten take roughly 13%. The sequencing used CD4+ or CD8+ T cells sorted from blood, collected in a trial of the OX40 agonist ivuxolimab. This chain connects TRBV19 to TRBJ1-4; 7 bases match TRBD1. The receptor's source is an adult with an advanced solid tumor such as melanoma, head and neck, liver or kidney cancer. The CDR3 region is CASSTTGATNEKLFF. DNA of the CDR3: TGTGCCAGTAGTACTACAGGGGCAACTAATGAAAAACTGTTTTTT.